Listed below are T cell receptor beta chains from one sample, sequenced in a study of blood T cells in healthy people across ages. A single record per CDR3 protein comes from TCRdb applying MiXCR to the 5' RACE reads. The data contain around 1.5 million distinct CDR3 sequences, about 31% of them singletons. Sample: blood. The receptors come from a woman in her 30s in good health. The CDR3 runs from the conserved cysteine through the conserved F or W. D genes are given only for firm matches. Clone size is shown for a subset of rows, as once, few, many or a class of expanded clone.

D gene,clone size,J gene,V gene,CDR3 protein,CDR3 DNA
.,.,TRBJ2-5,TRBV5-1,CASSWAGSYQETQYF,TGCGCCAGCAGCTGGGCGGGATCGTACCAAGAGACCCAGTACTTC
.,many,TRBJ2-5,TRBV5-5,CASSLGSLERETQYF,TGTGCCAGCAGCTTGGGCTCTCTAGAACGAGAGACCCAGTACTTC
TRBD1,few,TRBJ1-3,TRBV12-3/TRBV12-4,CASSLPGTGSGNTIYF,TGTGCCAGCAGTTTACCCGGGACAGGATCTGGAAACACCATATATTTT
.,few,TRBJ2-1,TRBV2,CASSVNGNEQFF,TGTGCCAGCAGTGTGAATGGCAATGAGCAGTTCTTC
.,.,TRBJ1-5,TRBV12-3/TRBV12-4,CASSLEGPDQPQHF,TGTGCCAGCAGTTTAGAGGGCCCCGATCAGCCCCAGCATTTT
.,.,TRBJ1-1,TRBV3-1,CASSTGGLALTAFF,TGTGCCAGCAGTACGGGGGGCCTGGCACTGACAGCTTTCTTT
.,.,TRBJ1-2,TRBV30,CACDNYGYTF,TGTGCCTGCGACAACTATGGCTACACCTTC
TRBD2,.,TRBJ2-1,TRBV2,CASSGPTSGAYNEQFF,TGTGCCAGCAGTGGGCCGACTAGCGGGGCCTACAATGAGCAGTTCTTC
.,.,TRBJ1-2,TRBV5-1,CASSLAGEGGYTF,TGCGCCAGCAGCTTGGCGGGGGAAGGTGGCTACACCTTC
.,few,TRBJ2-3,TRBV3-1,CASSHGTPRTDTQYF,TGTGCCAGCAGCCACGGGACACCCCGCACAGATACGCAGTATTTT
.,few,TRBJ2-3,TRBV21-1,CASSPAPGVPDTQYF,TGTGCCAGCAGTCCGGCCCCCGGGGTCCCAGATACGCAGTATTTT
.,.,TRBJ1-6,TRBV6-1,CASSEEAVINSPLHF,TGTGCCAGCAGTGAAGAGGCTGTGATCAATTCACCCCTCCACTTT
.,.,TRBJ2-3,TRBV7-8,CASSFTGTSSSTDTQYF,TGTGCCAGCAGTTTTACCGGGACATCCTCTAGCACAGATACGCAGTATTTT
.,.,TRBJ1-2,TRBV20-1,CSARAQTPTVNYGYTF,TGCAGTGCTAGAGCCCAAACACCGACAGTAAACTATGGCTACACCTTC
TRBD2,.,TRBJ2-7,TRBV7-9,CASSSLSGLSGGSYEQYF,TGTGCCAGCAGCTCACTGTCCGGACTATCGGGGGGCTCCTACGAGCAGTACTTC
.,few,TRBJ2-1,TRBV7-9,CASSPRDLAYNEQFF,TGTGCCAGCAGCCCCCGGGACTTGGCCTACAATGAGCAGTTCTTC
TRBD1,few,TRBJ1-6,TRBV20-1,CSAKTGGTYNSPLHF,TGCAGTGCCAAGACAGGGGGGACCTATAATTCACCCCTCCACTTT
TRBD2,few,TRBJ2-3,TRBV6-1,CASSEGVTSGSSTDTQYF,TGTGCCAGCAGTGAAGGGGTGACTAGCGGGAGCTCGACAGATACGCAGTATTTT
.,few,TRBJ2-1,TRBV13,CASSTQERAFGDNEQFF,TGTGCCAGCAGCACACAAGAGCGGGCGTTCGGGGATAATGAGCAGTTCTTC
.,few,TRBJ2-7,TRBV6-2/TRBV6-3,CASSYSSLGYEQYF,TGTGCCAGCAGTTATTCCTCACTCGGGTACGAGCAGTACTTC
.,once,TRBJ1-2,TRBV21-1,CASSLTPRGQGINGYTF,TGTGCCAGCAGCCTCACGCCCAGGGGACAGGGTATAAATGGCTACACCTTC
.,.,TRBJ2-7,TRBV15,CATSRGLLRDEQYF,TGTGCCACCAGCAGGGGTTTACTGCGCGACGAGCAGTACTTC
TRBD2,.,TRBJ2-1,TRBV4-1,CASSQGLAGAYPHEQFF,TGCGCCAGCAGCCAGGGACTAGCGGGAGCCTACCCCCATGAGCAGTTCTTC
.,.,TRBJ2-3,TRBV7-9,CASSLEVIEADTQYF,TGTGCCAGCAGCTTAGAGGTGATAGAGGCAGATACGCAGTATTTT
TRBD1,.,TRBJ1-5,TRBV7-3,CASSRTGGMEPQHF,TGTGCCAGCAGCCGTACAGGGGGGATGGAGCCCCAGCATTTT
.,.,TRBJ1-6,TRBV20-1,CSASSERGGGPGRSPLHF,TGCAGTGCTAGTTCGGAGAGGGGAGGCGGCCCGGGTAGGTCACCCCTCCACTTT
TRBD1,.,TRBJ2-3,TRBV12-3/TRBV12-4,CASSYTGEYGDWYF,TGTGCCAGCAGTTATACAGGGGAGTACGGTGATTGGTATTTT
TRBD2,.,TRBJ2-7,TRBV10-3,CAISIRGTGLAGGGYEQYF,TGTGCCATCAGCATCAGGGGAACGGGACTAGCGGGGGGCGGGTACGAGCAGTACTTC
.,.,TRBJ2-6,TRBV11-2,CASSLDGTPNVLTF,TGTGCCAGCAGCTTAGATGGGACCCCCAACGTCCTGACTTTC
.,few,TRBJ2-1,TRBV6-1,CASSESPGWGEQFF,TGTGCCAGCAGTGAATCCCCAGGATGGGGTGAGCAGTTCTTC
.,.,TRBJ1-1,TRBV29-1,CSVEDSGNTEAFF,TGCAGCGTTGAAGACTCAGGGAACACTGAAGCTTTCTTT
.,.,TRBJ1-6,TRBV20-1,CSVERQGGSPRHF,TGCAGTGTAGAGCGGCAGGGTGGTTCACCCCGCCACTTT
.,few,TRBJ2-3,TRBV7-9,CASSRIRNTDTQYF,TGTGCCAGCAGCCGGATTAGAAACACAGATACGCAGTATTTT
.,.,TRBJ2-7,TRBV3-1,CASSQASRAQYF,TGTGCCAGCAGCCAAGCCAGCAGGGCACAGTACTTC
TRBD2,.,TRBJ2-7,TRBV20-1,CSADLAGGTYEQYF,TGCAGTGCTGATCTAGCGGGAGGTACTTACGAGCAGTACTTC
.,many,TRBJ1-5,TRBV10-2,CASSELDLGNQPQHF,TGCGCCAGCAGTGAGTTGGATTTGGGCAATCAGCCCCAGCATTTT